Listed below are T cell receptor beta chains from one sample, sequenced in a study of early T cells in non-severe SARS-CoV-2 infection. TCRdb called the 5' RACE reads again in MiXCR, with one record for every CDR3 protein. The sample holds around 30,000 distinct CDR3 sequences, 5.7% seen once. Sequences were obtained from whole blood. The receptors derive from an adult who was a healthcare worker with PCR-confirmed SARS-CoV-2 infection or an uninfected control (not recorded which). Each CDR3 is given with its conserved first and last residue. A D gene is named only where the DNA matches it firmly. Clone size is shown for a subset of rows, as once, few, many or a class of expanded clone.

j_call v_call d_call clone_size cdr3_nt cdr3_aa
TRBJ2-1 TRBV3-1 TRBD2 - TGTGCCAGCAGCCCTATAGCGGGAGCAAACTACAATGAGCAGTTCTTC CASSPIAGANYNEQFF
TRBJ1-1 TRBV12-3/TRBV12-4 TRBD1 many TGTGCCAGCAGAGTTAGGGGGCTGACTGAAGCTTTCTTT CASRVRGLTEAFF
TRBJ2-7 TRBV20-1 TRBD1 many TGCAGTGCTAGCCGGCAGGGGGAACGCGGCCCCTTTCACACGTACGAGCAGTACTTC CSASRQGERGPFHTYEQYF
TRBJ2-6 TRBV12-3/TRBV12-4 TRBD2 many TGTGCCAGCAGTCCCGGGACTACGAACTCTGGGGCCAACGTCCTGACTTTC CASSPGTTNSGANVLTF
TRBJ2-2 TRBV28 - many TGTGCCAGCAGCCCCCCGGAGCCCGGGGAGCTGTTTTTT CASSPPEPGELFF
TRBJ2-3 TRBV6-1 - many TGTGCCAGCAGCGGAGGGGGCGCGAGCTGGGATACGCAGTATTTT CASSGGGASWDTQYF
TRBJ2-7 TRBV6-2/TRBV6-3 TRBD2 - TGTGCCAGCAGTTACCCCTTACTAGCGCACTCCTACGGGCAGTACTTC CASSYPLLAHSYGQYF
TRBJ2-5 TRBV27 - - TGTGCCAGCAGTTTATCGGGCGGGAAACAGGAGACCCAGTACTTC CASSLSGGKQETQYF
TRBJ2-3 TRBV12-3/TRBV12-4 - once TGTGCCAGCACCCCCCGGACCCCACCAGATACGCAGTATTTT CASTPRTPPDTQYF
TRBJ2-1 TRBV10-2 TRBD2 many TGCGCCAGCAGTGATAGACTAGCGGGAGGACTGAATGAGCAGTTCTTC CASSDRLAGGLNEQFF
TRBJ2-7 TRBV13 TRBD2 few TGTGCCAGCAGCCCCCGGGGTAGCGGGATGCACGAGCAGTACTTC CASSPRGSGMHEQYF
TRBJ2-1 TRBV6-5 TRBD1 few TGTGCCAGCAGGAGGACAGGGTACAATGAGCAGTTCTTC CASRRTGYNEQFF
TRBJ2-5 TRBV28 TRBD2 few TGTGCCACCGCGTGGGGGGGCCAAGAGACCCAGTACTTC CATAWGGQETQYF
TRBJ2-2 TRBV18 - few TGTGCCAGCTCACCACTGGGGCCCCTTAACACCGGGGAGCTGTTTTTT CASSPLGPLNTGELFF
TRBJ2-1 TRBV7-2 TRBD1 few TGTGCCAGCAGCTTAGAGGGAGGGGGACAGGGGAGTAATGAGCAGTTCTTC CASSLEGGGQGSNEQFF
TRBJ2-7 TRBV19 - many TGTGCCAGTAGTATGGACCTCTACGAGCAGTACTTC CASSMDLYEQYF
TRBJ2-2 TRBV12-3/TRBV12-4 - few TGTGCCAGCAGTTTCGTAAAACCAATGAACACCGGGGAGCTGTTTTTT CASSFVKPMNTGELFF
TRBJ2-7 TRBV10-3 - many TGTGCCATCAGTGAGGCACAGGGCTACGAGCAGTACTTC CAISEAQGYEQYF
TRBJ2-3 TRBV5-4 - - TGTGCCAGCAGCAACGGAGGGCGCACAGATACGCAGTATTTT CASSNGGRTDTQYF
TRBJ2-3 TRBV10-3 TRBD2 many TGTGCCATCAGTCGTAGGACTAGCGGGAGGAGGGATACGCAGTATTTT CAISRRTSGRRDTQYF
TRBJ2-1 TRBV5-1 - many TGCGCCAGCAGCTTACCCCCACCGGATGAGCAGTTCTTC CASSLPPPDEQFF
TRBJ2-7 TRBV20-1 TRBD2 many TGCAGTGCTAGAGACCCGCGGGAGGGTTCCTACGAGCAGTACTTC CSARDPREGSYEQYF
TRBJ2-3 TRBV18 - few TGTGCCAGCTCACCACAGACTGGCACGCAGTATTTT CASSPQTGTQYF
TRBJ2-7 TRBV20-1 - many TGCAGTGCTAGAAAGGATCCAGGGGACTACGAGCAGTACTTC CSARKDPGDYEQYF
TRBJ2-1 TRBV21-1 - few TGTGCCAGCAGCAAAGCTGAAAGCGGAGCCAACTACAATGAGCAGTTCTTC CASSKAESGANYNEQFF
TRBJ2-2 TRBV6-4 TRBD2 many TGTGCCAGCAGTGACCGGCTAGCGGGGGATGGGACCGGGGAGCTGTTTTTT CASSDRLAGDGTGELFF
TRBJ2-1 TRBV12-3/TRBV12-4 - many TGTGCCAGCAGCTTTCGGCGTCGAGAGCAGTTCTTC CASSFRRREQFF
TRBJ2-3 TRBV6-1 - many TGTGCCAGCAGTGTCAGTGACGGGGTCACAGATACGCAGTATTTT CASSVSDGVTDTQYF
TRBJ2-7 TRBV5-1 TRBD2 many TGCGCCAGCAGCCTAGCGGGGGGAGCCTACGAGCAGTACTTC CASSLAGGAYEQYF
TRBJ2-5 TRBV7-8 - few TGTGCCAGCAGCCCCCTTGTCTGGGCTAGTGGGTCCCGGGAGACCCAGTACTTC CASSPLVWASGSRETQYF
TRBJ2-7 TRBV28 - many TGTGCCAGCAGCCAAGGTCCCTCCGAGCAGTACTTC CASSQGPSEQYF
TRBJ1-4 TRBV13 - once TGTGCCAGCAGCTCCCTCCGCGGACGGACTAATGAAAAACTGTTTTTT CASSSLRGRTNEKLFF
TRBJ2-3 TRBV14 TRBD2 many TGTGCCAGCAGCCGCGGACTAGCGGGAACAGATACGCAGTATTTT CASSRGLAGTDTQYF
TRBJ2-3 TRBV11-2 - many TGTGCCAGCAGACGGAGGGTCACAGATACGCAGTATTTT CASRRRVTDTQYF
TRBJ2-2 TRBV5-4 - many TGTGCCAGCAGCTTGGACTCGGTCGGGGAGCTGTTTTTT CASSLDSVGELFF
TRBJ2-7 TRBV20-1 - many TGCAGTGCTACTTCCCATGACAGGTGGGACGAGCAGTACTTC CSATSHDRWDEQYF
TRBJ2-3 TRBV5-1 - - TGCGCCAGCAGCTTCGGGACGAAGGGAGATACGCAGTATTTT CASSFGTKGDTQYF
TRBJ1-4 TRBV19 - many TGTGCCAGTAGTATACGACGAGGGGTACCTAATGAAAAACTGTTTTTT CASSIRRGVPNEKLFF
TRBJ2-3 TRBV28 - many TGTGCCAGCAGTTTCCGACAGAGCACAGATACGCAGTATTTT CASSFRQSTDTQYF
TRBJ2-1 TRBV5-1 - many TGCGCCAGCAGCTTGGCCATTTTCCAGCGGCACTCCAATGAGCAGTTCTTC CASSLAIFQRHSNEQFF
TRBJ2-2 TRBV4-1 - many TGCGCCAGCAGCCAAGTCAATATGGGATTTCTCACCGGGGAGCTGTTTTTT CASSQVNMGFLTGELFF
TRBJ2-1 TRBV10-1 TRBD1 many TGCGCCAGCAGTGAGTCCAGGGGGATAAATGAGCAGTTCTTC CASSESRGINEQFF
TRBJ2-7 TRBV5-8 - many TGTGCCAGCAGCTTCGGCCTCGACTCCCTCTACGAGCAGTACTTC CASSFGLDSLYEQYF
TRBJ2-7 TRBV2 TRBD2 many TGTGCCAGCATTCTAGCGGAAAGCTCCTACGAGCAGTACTTC CASILAESSYEQYF
TRBJ2-5 TRBV7-8 TRBD2 - TGTGCCAGCAGCTTAGAACTAGCGGGTGGGCGGGGGACCCAGTACTTC CASSLELAGGRGTQYF
TRBJ1-1 TRBV5-4 - few TGTGCCAGCAACTTGACACCGAACAATGAAGCTTTCTTT CASNLTPNNEAFF
TRBJ1-1 TRBV5-1 - - TGCGCCAGCAGTCCTTTGATGACGGAGAACACTGAAGCTTTCTTT CASSPLMTENTEAFF
TRBJ2-1 TRBV7-6 TRBD2 few TGTGCCAGCAGCTCCGGACTAGCGGGCTACAATGAGCAGTTCTTC CASSSGLAGYNEQFF
TRBJ1-5 TRBV6-1 - few TGTGCCAGCAGAATACAAGGGGGAGGCAATCAGCCCCAGCATTTT CASRIQGGGNQPQHF